The count of the clone carrying this T cell receptor (beta chain) is one. The record originates from a study of PD-L1 blockade in urothelial cancer. The overall study: Bladder-origin urothelial cancer in males described about 90% of the 29 patients. Blood was analyzed 3 weeks (second dose) and 6 weeks after treatment start. Median blood clonality was roughly 0.072, with tens of thousands of unique TCRs.

This table comes from immunoSEQ multiplex PCR, and its TCRdb copy is limited to in-frame clones, with some not included. The sample contains fewer than 65,000 clones, approximately 79% of which appear only once. The V gene's germline CDR1 is SGHTA and CDR2 FQGNSA. V lost 5 bases to trimming and J lost 2 bases, with 28 bases between them. The length of the CDR3 is 19 residues. Time point defined: pretreatment peripheral blood. The sequence derives from a man in his 70s with urothelial cancer. This specimen was PBMCs, taken around atezolizumab (anti-PD-L1) treatment. The chain has TRBV7-2 and TRBJ2-7; tentative D call: TRBD2 (5 bases). In DNA form, the CDR3 reads TGTGCCAGCAGCCCCTCAGGAGGACGGATGTCTAGATTTACCTACGAGCAGTACTTC. Translating gives CASSPSGGRMSRFTYEQYF.